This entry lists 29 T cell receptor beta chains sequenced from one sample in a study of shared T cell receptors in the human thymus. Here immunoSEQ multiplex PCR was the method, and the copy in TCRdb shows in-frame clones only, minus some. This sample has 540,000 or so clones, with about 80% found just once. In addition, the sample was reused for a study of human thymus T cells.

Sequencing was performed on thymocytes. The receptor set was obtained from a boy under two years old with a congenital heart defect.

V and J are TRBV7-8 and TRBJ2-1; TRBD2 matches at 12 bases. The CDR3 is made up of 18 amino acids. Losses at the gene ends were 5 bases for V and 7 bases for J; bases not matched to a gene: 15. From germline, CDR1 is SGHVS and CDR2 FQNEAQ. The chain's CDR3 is CASSPPPVGTSGRNEQFF. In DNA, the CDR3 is TGTGCCAGCAGCCCCCCGCCGGTTGGAACTAGCGGGAGGAATGAGCAGTTCTTC.

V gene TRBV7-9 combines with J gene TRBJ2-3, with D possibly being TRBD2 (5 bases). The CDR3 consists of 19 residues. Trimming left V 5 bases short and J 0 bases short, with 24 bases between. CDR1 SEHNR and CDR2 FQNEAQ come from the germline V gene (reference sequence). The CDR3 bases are TGTGCCAGCAGCCGCGAGATCTCTCTACTAGTTCCTAGCACAGATACGCAGTATTTT. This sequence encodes CASSREISLLVPSTDTQYF. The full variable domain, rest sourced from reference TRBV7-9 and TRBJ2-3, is DTGVSQNPRHKITKRGQNVTFRCDPISEHNRLYWYRQTLGQGPEFLTYFQNEAQLEKSRLLSDRFSAERPKGSFSTLEIQRTEQGDSAMYLCASSREISLLVPSTDTQYFGPGTRLTVL.

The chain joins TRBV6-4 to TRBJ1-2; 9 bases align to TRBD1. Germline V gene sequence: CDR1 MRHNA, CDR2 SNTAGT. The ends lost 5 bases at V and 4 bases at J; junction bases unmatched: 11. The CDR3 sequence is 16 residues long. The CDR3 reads CASSPTPGTGIYGYTF. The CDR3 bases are TGTGCCAGCAGTCCCACCCCCGGGACAGGGATCTATGGCTACACCTTC.

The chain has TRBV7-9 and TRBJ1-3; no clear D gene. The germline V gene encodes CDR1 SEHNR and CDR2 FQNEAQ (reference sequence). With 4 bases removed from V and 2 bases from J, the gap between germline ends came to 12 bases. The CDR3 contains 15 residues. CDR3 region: CASSSLLSTGNTIYF. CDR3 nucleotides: TGTGCCAGCAGCTCCCTCCTTAGCACTGGAAACACCATATATTTT. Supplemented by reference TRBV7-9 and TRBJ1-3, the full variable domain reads DTGVSQNPRHKITKRGQNVTFRCDPISEHNRLYWYRQTLGQGPEFLTYFQNEAQLEKSRLLSDRFSAERPKGSFSTLEIQRTEQGDSAMYLCASSSLLSTGNTIYFGEGSWLTVV.

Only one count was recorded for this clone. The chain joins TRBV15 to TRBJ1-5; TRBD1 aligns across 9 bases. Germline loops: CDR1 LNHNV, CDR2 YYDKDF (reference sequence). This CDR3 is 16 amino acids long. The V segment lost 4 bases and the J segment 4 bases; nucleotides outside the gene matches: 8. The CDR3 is CATSIPTGTGNQPQHF. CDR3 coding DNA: TGTGCCACCAGCATTCCGACCGGGACAGGGAATCAGCCCCAGCATTTT.

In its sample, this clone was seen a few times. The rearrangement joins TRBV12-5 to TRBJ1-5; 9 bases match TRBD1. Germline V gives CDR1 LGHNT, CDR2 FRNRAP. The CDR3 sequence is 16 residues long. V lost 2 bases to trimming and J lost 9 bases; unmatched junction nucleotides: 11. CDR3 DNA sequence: TGTGCTAGTGGTTTGTTTCGGGGACAGGGACTCACGCCCCAGCATTTT. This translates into CASGLFRGQGLTPQHF. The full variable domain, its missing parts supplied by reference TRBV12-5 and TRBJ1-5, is DARVTQTPRHKVTEMGQEVTMRCQPILGHNTVFWYRQTMMQGLELLAYFRNRAPLDDSGMPKDRFSAEMPDATLATLKIQPSEPRDSAVYFCASGLFRGQGLTPQHFGDGTRLSIL.

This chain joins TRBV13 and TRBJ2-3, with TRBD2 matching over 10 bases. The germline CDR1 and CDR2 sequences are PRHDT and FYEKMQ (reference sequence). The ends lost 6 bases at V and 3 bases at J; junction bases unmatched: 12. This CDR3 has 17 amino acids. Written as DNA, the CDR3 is TGTGCCAGCAGGGTAGCGGGAGGCCCCTTTACTACAGATACGCAGTATTTT. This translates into CASRVAGGPFTTDTQYF. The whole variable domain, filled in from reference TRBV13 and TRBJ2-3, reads AAGVIQSPRHLIKEKRETATLKCYPIPRHDTVYWYQQGPGQDPQFLISFYEKMQSDKGSIPDRFSAQQFSDYHSELNMSSLELGDSALYFCASRVAGGPFTTDTQYFGPGTRLTVL.

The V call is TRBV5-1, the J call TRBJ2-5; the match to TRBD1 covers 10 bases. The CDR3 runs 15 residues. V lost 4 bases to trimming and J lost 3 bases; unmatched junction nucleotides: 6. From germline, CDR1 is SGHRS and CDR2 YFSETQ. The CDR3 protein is CASSIDRGLKETQYF. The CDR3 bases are TGCGCCAGCAGCATAGACAGGGGGCTCAAAGAGACCCAGTACTTC.

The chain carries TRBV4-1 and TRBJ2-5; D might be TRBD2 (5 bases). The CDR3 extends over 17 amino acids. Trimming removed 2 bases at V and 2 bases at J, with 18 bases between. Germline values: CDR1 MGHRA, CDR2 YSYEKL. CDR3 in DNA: TGCGCCAGCAGCCAAAGAGCCCCCCCCGGGAAACAAGAGACCCAGTACTTC. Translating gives CASSQRAPPGKQETQYF.

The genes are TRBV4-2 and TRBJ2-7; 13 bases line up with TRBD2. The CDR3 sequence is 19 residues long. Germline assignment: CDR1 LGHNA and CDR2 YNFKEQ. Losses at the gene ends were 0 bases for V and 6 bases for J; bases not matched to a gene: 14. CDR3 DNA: TGTGCCAGCAGCCAAGATCATCTCGGACTAGCGGGAGATTTTTCCGAGCAGTACTTC. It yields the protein CASSQDHLGLAGDFSEQYF.

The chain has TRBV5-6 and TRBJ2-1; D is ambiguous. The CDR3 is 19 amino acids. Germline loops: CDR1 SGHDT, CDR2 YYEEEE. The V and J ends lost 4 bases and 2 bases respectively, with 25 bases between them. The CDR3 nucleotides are TGTGCCAGCAGCCCTTGGTCACGCGACTCGCTACCCCCCTACAATGAGCAGTTCTTC. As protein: CASSPWSRDSLPPYNEQFF.

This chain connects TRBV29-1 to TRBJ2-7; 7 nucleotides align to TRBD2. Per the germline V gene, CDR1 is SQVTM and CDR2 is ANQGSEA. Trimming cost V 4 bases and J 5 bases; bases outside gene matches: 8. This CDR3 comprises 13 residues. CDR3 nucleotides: TGCAGCGTTGTGGCGGGAGAAGGAAACGAGCAGTACTTC. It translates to CSVVAGEGNEQYF.

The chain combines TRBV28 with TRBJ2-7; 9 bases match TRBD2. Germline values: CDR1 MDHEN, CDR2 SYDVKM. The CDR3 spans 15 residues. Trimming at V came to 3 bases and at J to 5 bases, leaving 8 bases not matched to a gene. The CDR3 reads CASSLGREGLNEQYF. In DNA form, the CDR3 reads TGTGCCAGCAGTTTGGGGCGGGAGGGCCTGAACGAGCAGTACTTC.

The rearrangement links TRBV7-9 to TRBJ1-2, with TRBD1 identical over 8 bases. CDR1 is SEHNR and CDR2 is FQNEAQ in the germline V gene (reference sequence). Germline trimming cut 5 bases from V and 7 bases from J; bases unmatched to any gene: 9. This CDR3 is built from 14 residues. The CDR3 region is CASSLLRDRIGYTF. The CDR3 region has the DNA TGTGCCAGCAGCCTTCTCCGGGACAGGATTGGCTACACCTTC.

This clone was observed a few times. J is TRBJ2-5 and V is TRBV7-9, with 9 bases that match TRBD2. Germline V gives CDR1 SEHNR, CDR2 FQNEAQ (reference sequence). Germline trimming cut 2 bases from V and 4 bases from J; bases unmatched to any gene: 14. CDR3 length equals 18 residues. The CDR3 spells CASSLTRGSGSGPETQYF. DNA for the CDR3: TGTGCCAGCAGCTTAACCCGGGGTAGCGGGAGTGGCCCAGAGACCCAGTACTTC.

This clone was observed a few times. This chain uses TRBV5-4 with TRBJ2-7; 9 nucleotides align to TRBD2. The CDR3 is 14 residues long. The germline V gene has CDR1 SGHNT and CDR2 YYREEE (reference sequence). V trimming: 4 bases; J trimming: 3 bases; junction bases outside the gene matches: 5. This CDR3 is CASSPAGGGYEQYF. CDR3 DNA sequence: TGTGCCAGCAGCCCGGCGGGAGGGGGCTACGAGCAGTACTTC.

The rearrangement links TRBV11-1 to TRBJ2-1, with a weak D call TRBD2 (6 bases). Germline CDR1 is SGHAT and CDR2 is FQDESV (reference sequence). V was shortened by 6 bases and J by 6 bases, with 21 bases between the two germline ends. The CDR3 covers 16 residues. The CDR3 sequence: CASSQTSPAGGNEQFF. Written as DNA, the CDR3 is TGTGCCAGCAGTCAGACTTCCCCGGCCGGGGGCAATGAGCAGTTCTTC.

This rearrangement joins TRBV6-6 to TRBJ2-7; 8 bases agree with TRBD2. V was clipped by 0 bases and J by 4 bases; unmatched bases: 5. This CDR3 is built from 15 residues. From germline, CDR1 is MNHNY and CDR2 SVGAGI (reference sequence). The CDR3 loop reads CASSYSTSGRYEQYF. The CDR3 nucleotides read TGTGCCAGCAGTTACTCCACCAGCGGGAGATACGAGCAGTACTTC.

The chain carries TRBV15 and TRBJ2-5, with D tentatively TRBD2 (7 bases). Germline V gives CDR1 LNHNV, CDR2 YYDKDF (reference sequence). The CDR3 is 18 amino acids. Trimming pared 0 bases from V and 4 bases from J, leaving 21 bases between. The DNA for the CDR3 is TGTGCCACCAGCAGAGATAGGAGACTAGCCCCGACAGGAGAGACCCAGTACTTC. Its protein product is CATSRDRRLAPTGETQYF.

The CDR3 is CSVGHAGLNTIYF. CDR3 DNA: TGCAGCGTTGGCCACGCGGGGCTAAACACCATATATTTT. The chain employs TRBV29-1 and TRBJ1-3; D might be TRBD1 (5 bases). Germline V CDR1 and CDR2: SQVTM, ANQGSEA. Trimming took off 4 bases at V and 6 bases at J, with 13 bases between the two ends. The CDR3 spans 13 residues.

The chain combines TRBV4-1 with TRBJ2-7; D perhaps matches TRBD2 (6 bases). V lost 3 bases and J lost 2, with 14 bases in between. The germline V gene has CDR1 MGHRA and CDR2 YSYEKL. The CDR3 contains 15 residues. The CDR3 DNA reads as TGCGCCAGCAGCCACGCCCGGGGGTTTCCCTACGAGCAGTACTTC. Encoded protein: CASSHARGFPYEQYF.

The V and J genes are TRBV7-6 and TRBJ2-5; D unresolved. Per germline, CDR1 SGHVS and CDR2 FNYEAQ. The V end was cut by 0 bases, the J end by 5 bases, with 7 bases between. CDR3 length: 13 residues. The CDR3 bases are TGTGCCAGCAGCTTAGCGTGGGCGGAGACCCAGTACTTC. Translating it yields CASSLAWAETQYF.

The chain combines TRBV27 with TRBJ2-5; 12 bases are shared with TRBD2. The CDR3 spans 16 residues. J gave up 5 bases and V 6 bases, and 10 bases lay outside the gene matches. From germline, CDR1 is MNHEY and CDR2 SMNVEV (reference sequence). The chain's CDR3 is CASSPSGRAGRETQYF. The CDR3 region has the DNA TGTGCCAGCAGCCCTAGCGGGAGGGCCGGGAGGGAGACCCAGTACTTC.

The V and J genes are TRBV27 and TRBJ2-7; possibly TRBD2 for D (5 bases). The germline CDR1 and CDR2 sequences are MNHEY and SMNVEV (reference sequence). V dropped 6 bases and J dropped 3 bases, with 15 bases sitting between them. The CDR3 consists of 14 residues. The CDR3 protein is CASSPPGVHYEQYF. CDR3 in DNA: TGTGCCAGCAGCCCTCCCGGGGTGCACTACGAGCAGTACTTC.

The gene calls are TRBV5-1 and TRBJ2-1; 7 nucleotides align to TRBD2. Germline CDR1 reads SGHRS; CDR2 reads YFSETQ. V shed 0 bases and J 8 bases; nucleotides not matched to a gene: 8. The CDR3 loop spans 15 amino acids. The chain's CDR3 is CASSLVGWREHEQFF. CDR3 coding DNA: TGCGCCAGCAGCTTGGTGGGCTGGCGGGAGCATGAGCAGTTCTTC.

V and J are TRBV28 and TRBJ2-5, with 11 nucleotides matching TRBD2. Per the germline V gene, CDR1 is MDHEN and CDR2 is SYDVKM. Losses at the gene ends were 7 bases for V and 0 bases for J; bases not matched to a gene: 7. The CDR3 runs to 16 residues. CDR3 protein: CASTRGLAVYQETQYF. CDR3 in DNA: TGTGCCAGCACCCGGGGACTAGCGGTCTACCAAGAGACCCAGTACTTC.

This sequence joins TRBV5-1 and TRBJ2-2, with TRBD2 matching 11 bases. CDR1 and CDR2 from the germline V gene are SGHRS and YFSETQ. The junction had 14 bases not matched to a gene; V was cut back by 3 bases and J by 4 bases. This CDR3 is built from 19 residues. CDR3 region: CASSSFGLSGRAVTGELFF. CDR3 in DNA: TGCGCCAGCAGCTCCTTTGGGCTTAGCGGGAGGGCCGTCACCGGGGAGCTGTTTTTT.

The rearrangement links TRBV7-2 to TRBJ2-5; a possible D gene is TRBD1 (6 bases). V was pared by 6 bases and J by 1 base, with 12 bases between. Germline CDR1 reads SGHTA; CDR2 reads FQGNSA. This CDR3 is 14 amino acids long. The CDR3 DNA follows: TGTGCCAGCAGGGGGGACACCTCCCAAGAGACCCAGTACTTC. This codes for CASRGDTSQETQYF.

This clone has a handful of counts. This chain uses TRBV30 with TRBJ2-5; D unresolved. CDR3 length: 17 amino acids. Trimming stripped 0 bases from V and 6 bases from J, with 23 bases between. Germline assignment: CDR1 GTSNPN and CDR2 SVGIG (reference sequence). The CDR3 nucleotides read TGTGCCTGGAGTGTACTCGGAGTAGAGCCCGACTCACAGACCCAGTACTTC. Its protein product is CAWSVLGVEPDSQTQYF. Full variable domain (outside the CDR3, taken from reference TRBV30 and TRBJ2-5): SQTIHQWPATLVQPVGSPLSLECTVEGTSNPNLYWYRQAAGRGLQLLFYSVGIGQISSEVPQNLSASRPQDRQFILSSKKLLLSDSGFYLCAWSVLGVEPDSQTQYFGPGTRLLVL.